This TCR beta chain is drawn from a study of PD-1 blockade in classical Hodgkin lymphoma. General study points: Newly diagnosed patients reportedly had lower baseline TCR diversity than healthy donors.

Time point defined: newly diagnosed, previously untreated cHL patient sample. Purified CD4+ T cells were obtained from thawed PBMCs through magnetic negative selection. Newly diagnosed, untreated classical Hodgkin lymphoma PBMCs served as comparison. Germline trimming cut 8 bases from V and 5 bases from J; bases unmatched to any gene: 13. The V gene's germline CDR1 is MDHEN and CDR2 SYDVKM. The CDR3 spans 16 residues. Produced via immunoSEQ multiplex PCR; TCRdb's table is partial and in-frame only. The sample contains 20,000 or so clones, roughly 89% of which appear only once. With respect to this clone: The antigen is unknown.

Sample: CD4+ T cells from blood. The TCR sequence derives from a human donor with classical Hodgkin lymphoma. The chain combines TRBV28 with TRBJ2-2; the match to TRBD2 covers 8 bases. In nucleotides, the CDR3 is TGTGCCAGCGGGGAACCGGGACTAGGAAATACCGGGGAGCTGTTTTTT. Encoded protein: CASGEPGLGNTGELFF.